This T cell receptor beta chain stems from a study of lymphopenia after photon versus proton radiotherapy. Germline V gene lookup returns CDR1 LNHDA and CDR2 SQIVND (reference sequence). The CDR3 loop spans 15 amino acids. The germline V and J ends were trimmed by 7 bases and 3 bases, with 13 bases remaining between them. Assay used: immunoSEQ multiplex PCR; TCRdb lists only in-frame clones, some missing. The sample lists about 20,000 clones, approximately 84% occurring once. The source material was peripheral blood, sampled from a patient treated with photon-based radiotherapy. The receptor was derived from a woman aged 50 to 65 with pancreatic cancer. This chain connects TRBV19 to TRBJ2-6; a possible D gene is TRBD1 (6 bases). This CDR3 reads CASNLPGVGANVLTF. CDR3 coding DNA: TGTGCCAGTAACCTACCAGGGGTTGGGGCCAACGTCCTGACTTTC.